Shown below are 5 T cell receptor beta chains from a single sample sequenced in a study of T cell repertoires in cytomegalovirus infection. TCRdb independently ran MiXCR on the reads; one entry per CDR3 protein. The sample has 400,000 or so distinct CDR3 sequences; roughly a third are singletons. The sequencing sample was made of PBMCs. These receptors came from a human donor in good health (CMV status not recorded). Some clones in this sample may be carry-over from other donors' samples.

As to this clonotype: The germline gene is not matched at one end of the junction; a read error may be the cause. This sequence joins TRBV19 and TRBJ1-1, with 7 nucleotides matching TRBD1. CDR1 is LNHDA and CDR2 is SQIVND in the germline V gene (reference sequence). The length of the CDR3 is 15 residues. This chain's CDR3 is CASSTPTGLNTEALF. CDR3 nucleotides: TGTGCCAGTAGTACCCCGACAGGGCTGAACACTGAAGCTCTCTTT.

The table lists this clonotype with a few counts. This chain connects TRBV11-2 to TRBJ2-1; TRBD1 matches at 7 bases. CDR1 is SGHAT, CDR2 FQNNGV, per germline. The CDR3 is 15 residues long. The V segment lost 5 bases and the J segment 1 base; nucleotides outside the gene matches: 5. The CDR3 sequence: CASSALTGSYNEQFF. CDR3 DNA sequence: TGTGCCAGCAGCGCCCTGACAGGGTCCTACAATGAGCAGTTCTTC.

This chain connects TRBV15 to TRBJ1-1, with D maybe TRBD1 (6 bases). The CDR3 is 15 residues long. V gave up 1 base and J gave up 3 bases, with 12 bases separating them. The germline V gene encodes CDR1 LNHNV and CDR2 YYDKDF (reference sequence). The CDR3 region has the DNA TGTGCCACCAGCAGAGGGGGGCCGGGGGACACTGAAGCTTTCTTT. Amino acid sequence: CATSRGGPGDTEAFF. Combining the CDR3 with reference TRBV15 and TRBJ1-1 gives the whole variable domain DAMVIQNPRYQVTQFGKPVTLSCSQTLNHNVMYWYQQKSSQAPKLLFHYYDKDFNNEADTPDNFQSRRPNTSFCFLDIRSPGLGDTAMYLCATSRGGPGDTEAFFGQGTRLTVV.

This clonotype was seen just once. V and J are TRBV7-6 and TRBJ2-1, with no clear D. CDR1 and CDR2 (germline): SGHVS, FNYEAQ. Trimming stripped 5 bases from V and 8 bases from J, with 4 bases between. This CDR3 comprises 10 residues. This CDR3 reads CASSNYEQFF. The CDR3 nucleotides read TGTGCCAGCAGCAACTATGAGCAGTTCTTC.

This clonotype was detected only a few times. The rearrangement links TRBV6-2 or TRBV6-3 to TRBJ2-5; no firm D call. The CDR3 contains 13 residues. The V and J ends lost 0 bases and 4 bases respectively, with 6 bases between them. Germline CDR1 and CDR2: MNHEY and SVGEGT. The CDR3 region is CASSYSSGETQYF. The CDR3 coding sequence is TGTGCCAGCAGTTACTCCTCGGGAGAGACCCAGTACTTC.